This T cell receptor beta chain was found in a study of cytomegalovirus exposure and HLA in healthy donors. General study findings and limits: Earlier analysis looked at TCR beta V segments, and most were productive about 90% or about 30% of the time. The authors later found most CMV-associated TCR beta chains appeared HLA-restricted.

The CDR3 runs to 15 residues. The V gene end was trimmed by 4 bases and the J gene end by 3 bases; junction bases not matched to a gene: 9. Germline V gene data show CDR1 as SGHRS and CDR2 as YFSETQ. Turning to this clone: Antigen: not known.

In the PCR, 60 Vbeta and 13 Jbeta primers were used. Assay used: immunoSEQ multiplex PCR; TCRdb lists only in-frame clones, some missing. The sample table includes around 120,000 clones. Sequenced sample: PBMCs. The chain combines TRBV5-1 with TRBJ2-7; TRBD1 agrees at 8 bases. This TCR was sampled from a man aged 50-59 years in good health and CMV-seronegative. CDR3 sequence (DNA): TGCGCCAGCAGCAACGGACAGGGATTCATCTACGAGCAGTACTTC. As protein: CASSNGQGFIYEQYF.